These 10 T cell receptor beta chains were sequenced from one sample in a study of blood T cell repertoires in COVID-19. Method: immunoSEQ multiplex PCR; TCRdb's copy keeps in-frame clones and lacks some. The table includes a few hundred thousand clones, around 87% detected once. Sequenced input: peripheral blood. The receptor set was obtained from a woman aged 45-65 years with acute or convalescent COVID-19.

V usage is TRBV5-1 and J usage is TRBJ2-7; D might be TRBD1 (6 bases). V shed 4 bases and J shed 1 base, with 12 bases lying between them. The CDR3 runs to 14 residues. Germline assignment: CDR1 SGHRS and CDR2 YFSETQ. In nucleotides, the CDR3 is TGCGCCAGCAGCCTACAGGGTATGTCCTACGAGCAGTACTTC. Its translation is CASSLQGMSYEQYF.

The chain joins TRBV12-3 or TRBV12-4 to TRBJ2-7, with TRBD1 identical over 10 bases. J was trimmed by 6 bases and V by 6 bases; bases with no gene match: 5. There are 13 residues in the CDR3. CDR3 sequence (DNA): TGTGCCAGCAGGGGACAGGGGTTCAGCGAGCAGTACTTC. It yields the protein CASRGQGFSEQYF.

The rearrangement links TRBV7-3 to TRBJ1-1; D gene ambiguous. CDR3 length equals 13 residues. CDR1 and CDR2 (germline): SGHTA, FQGTGA. V gave up 1 base and J gave up 3 bases, with 6 bases separating them. CDR3 DNA sequence: TGTGCCAGCAGCTTAATCCGAGACACTGAAGCTTTCTTT. Protein sequence: CASSLIRDTEAFF.

The chain carries TRBV9 and TRBJ1-1, with D perhaps matching TRBD1 (6 bases). CDR3 length: 12 residues. Germline loops: CDR1 SGDLS, CDR2 YYNGEE. Trimming cost V 1 base and J 7 bases, with 8 bases left between them. CDR3 in amino acids: CASSVTDSEAFF. The CDR3 DNA reads TGTGCCAGCAGCGTAACGGACAGTGAAGCTTTCTTT.

This clone has more than one count but fewer than ten. V usage is TRBV29-1 and J usage is TRBJ2-7; 14 bases are a match to TRBD2. This CDR3 has 15 residues. Germline CDR1 and CDR2: SQVTM and ANQGSEA. V was clipped by 8 bases and J by 6 bases; unmatched bases: 12. The DNA for the CDR3 is TGCAGCATTCGCGGTCGGGGGACTAGCGGGAGCGAGCAGTACTTC. Protein sequence: CSIRGRGTSGSEQYF.

The chain recombines TRBV6-2 or TRBV6-3 with TRBJ2-1; a weak D match, TRBD2 (5 bases). V was cut by 4 bases and J by 7 bases, with 14 bases left in between. Germline loops: CDR1 MNHEY, CDR2 SVGEGT. This CDR3 spans 14 amino acids. CDR3 amino acids: CASSSLAGWNEQFF. The CDR3 bases are TGTGCCAGCAGTTCCCTAGCTGGTTGGAATGAGCAGTTCTTC.

The chain combines TRBV27 with TRBJ1-5; D uncertain. Trimming left V 6 bases short and J 5 bases short, with 11 bases between. This CDR3 comprises 13 residues. Germline V gene lookup returns CDR1 MNHEY and CDR2 SMNVEV (reference sequence). DNA for the CDR3: TGTGCCAGCAGCATAACACGTTATCAGCCCCAGCATTTT. Translation gives CASSITRYQPQHF.

The chain employs TRBV6-6 and TRBJ1-1, with a weak D call TRBD1 (5 bases). Germline CDR1 MNHNY, CDR2 SVGAGI (reference sequence). V lost 8 bases and J 3 bases, leaving 25 bases between the germline ends. The CDR3 loop spans 17 amino acids. The CDR3 DNA sequence: TGTGCCAGCTGTCACGGCAATCTTGCTGGGGCCGACACTGAAGCTTTCTTT. Encoded protein: CASCHGNLAGADTEAFF.

The rearrangement links TRBV19 to TRBJ2-5; maybe TRBD2 (6 bases). The CDR3 has 14 residues. Germline V CDR1 and CDR2: LNHDA, SQIVND (reference sequence). Trimming removed 2 bases at V and 1 base at J, with 8 bases between. The CDR3 protein is CASSIRTTQETQYF. In DNA form, the CDR3 reads TGTGCCAGTAGTATAAGGACTACCCAAGAGACCCAGTACTTC.

The genes are TRBV19 and TRBJ2-7; TRBD2 is a possible D gene (6 bases). The CDR3 consists of 15 residues. CDR1 and CDR2 (germline): LNHDA, SQIVND (reference sequence). The V end was cut by 3 bases, the J end by 0 bases, with 12 bases between. In DNA form, the CDR3 reads TGTGCCAGTAGTATGGAGGGAGCTGTCTCCTACGAGCAGTACTTC. It is translated as CASSMEGAVSYEQYF.